The next 21 T cell receptor beta chains were all read from a single sample in a study of cytomegalovirus exposure and HLA in healthy donors. The primer mix had 60 Vbeta and 13 Jbeta primers. The data were produced by immunoSEQ multiplex PCR, yet TCRdb's version contains in-frame clones alone and is incomplete. The table has some 170,000 clones, approximately 80% seen once. Material for sequencing was PBMCs. The receptor source for this set is a woman aged 18 to 35 in good health and CMV-seronegative.

The DNA of the CDR3 is TGCGCCAGCAGCCAACTTGCAGGGGGCTACGAGCAGTACTTC. It is translated as CASSQLAGGYEQYF. The chain combines TRBV4-1 with TRBJ2-7; 7 positions match TRBD1. The CDR3 totals 14 residues. V lost 2 bases, J lost 3 bases, and 4 bases stayed unmatched. Germline values: CDR1 MGHRA, CDR2 YSYEKL.

V gene TRBV6-1 combines with J gene TRBJ1-2, with 9 bases matching TRBD1. This CDR3 has 15 residues. The V segment lost 5 bases and the J segment 7 bases; nucleotides outside the gene matches: 11. Per germline, CDR1 MNHNS and CDR2 SASEGT. CDR3 sequence: CASSPGQGRVSGYTF. The CDR3 bases are TGTGCCAGCAGTCCGGGACAGGGTCGGGTGTCTGGCTACACCTTC.

The DNA for the CDR3 is TGTGCCAGCAGTTCTAGGCCCCAAGCTTTCTTT. As protein: CASSSRPQAFF. This rearrangement joins TRBV28 to TRBJ1-1; D is unclear. The germline V gene has CDR1 MDHEN and CDR2 SYDVKM. The CDR3 extends over 11 amino acids. Trimming removed 4 bases at V and 9 bases at J, with 9 bases between. Using reference TRBV28 and TRBJ1-1 for the parts outside the CDR3, the full variable domain is DVKVTQSSRYLVKRTGEKVFLECVQDMDHENMFWYRQDPGLGLRLIYFSYDVKMKEKGDIPEGYSVSREKKERFSLILESASTNQTSMYLCASSSRPQAFFGQGTRLTVV.

The CDR3: CASSESGGSTDTQYF. The CDR3 nucleotides are TGTGCCAGCAGTGAAAGCGGGGGCTCCACAGATACGCAGTATTTT. The chain recombines TRBV6-4 with TRBJ2-3, with 8 bases aligning to TRBD2. The CDR3 has 15 amino acids. Trimming took 3 bases from V and 2 from J; bases not matched to a gene: 4. Germline lookup yields CDR1 MRHNA and CDR2 SNTAGT.

This rearrangement joins TRBV11-3 to TRBJ2-2; no clear D gene. The germline V and J ends were trimmed by 3 bases and 1 base, with 6 bases remaining between them. The CDR3 extends over 14 amino acids. Germline V gene lookup returns CDR1 SGHNT and CDR2 YENEEA. This chain's CDR3 is CASSFTENTGELFF. CDR3 nucleotide sequence: TGTGCCAGCAGCTTTACAGAGAACACCGGGGAGCTGTTTTTT. Supplemented by reference TRBV11-3 and TRBJ2-2, the full variable domain reads EAGVVQSPRYKIIEKKQPVAFWCNPISGHNTLYWYLQNLGQGPELLIRYENEEAVDDSQLPKDRFSAERLKGVDSTLKIQPAELGDSAVYLCASSFTENTGELFFGEGSRLTVL.

The chain uses TRBV27 and TRBJ1-1, with D possibly TRBD1 on 5 matching bases. Germline-derived CDR1 and CDR2 are MNHEY and SMNVEV (reference sequence). The CDR3 consists of 13 residues. The V end lost 1 base, the J end lost 8 bases, and 11 bases lay between the germline ends. The CDR3 is CASSLFGGAEAFF. CDR3 bases: TGTGCCAGCAGTTTATTCGGGGGAGCGGAAGCTTTCTTT.

This chain joins TRBV21-1 and TRBJ2-7; the D call in the table, TRBD2, was not verified against the DNA. TRBV21-1 is a pseudogene. The CDR3 length is 18 residues. CDR3 sequence: CASRKRGEVGSRSYEQYF. In DNA form, the CDR3 reads TGTGCCAGCAGGAAAAGAGGGGAGGTGGGGTCTCGGTCCTACGAGCAGTACTTC.

The chain has TRBV27 and TRBJ1-1; no firm D call. The CDR3 has 15 amino acids. V was clipped by 6 bases and J by 3 bases, with 17 bases between them. The germline V gene has CDR1 MNHEY and CDR2 SMNVEV (reference sequence). The DNA of the CDR3 is TGTGCCAGCAGCCTAAATTCGTGGAGATACACTGAAGCTTTCTTT. Translated: CASSLNSWRYTEAFF.

The genes are TRBV18 and TRBJ2-1; D gene ambiguous. V was pared by 2 bases and J by 3 bases, with 5 bases between. The CDR3 has 13 amino acids. Per the germline V gene, CDR1 is KGHSH and CDR2 is LQKENI. CDR3 sequence: CASSPDIYNEQFF. The CDR3 DNA sequence: TGTGCCAGCTCACCAGACATCTACAATGAGCAGTTCTTC.

This clone occurred once. The chain uses TRBV19 and TRBJ2-5; D remains unclear. Germline V lookup: CDR1 LNHDA, CDR2 SQIVND (reference sequence). The V end was cut by 3 bases, the J end by 3 bases, with 11 bases between. The CDR3 covers 14 residues. CDR3 sequence reads: CASSIALVKETQYF. CDR3 coding DNA: TGTGCCAGTAGTATTGCTCTAGTCAAAGAGACCCAGTACTTC. Full variable domain (outside the CDR3, taken from reference TRBV19 and TRBJ2-5): DGGITQSPKYLFRKEGQNVTLSCEQNLNHDAMYWYRQDPGQGLRLIYYSQIVNDFQKGDIAEGYSVSREKKESFPLTVTSAQKNPTAFYLCASSIALVKETQYFGPGTRLLVL.

The V and J genes are TRBV15 and TRBJ1-6; TRBD1 agrees at 8 bases. The CDR3 consists of 14 residues. Looked up from germline, CDR1 is LNHNV and CDR2 is YYDKDF (reference sequence). V gave up 0 bases and J gave up 10 bases; unmatched junction bases: 2. The CDR3 nucleotides read TGTGCCACCAGCAGAGACAGGGGGCGATCACCCCTCCACTTT. The encoded protein is CATSRDRGRSPLHF. The whole variable domain, filled in from reference TRBV15 and TRBJ1-6, reads DAMVIQNPRYQVTQFGKPVTLSCSQTLNHNVMYWYQQKSSQAPKLLFHYYDKDFNNEADTPDNFQSRRPNTSFCFLDIRSPGLGDTAMYLCATSRDRGRSPLHFGNGTRLTVT.

This clone has only a few counts. V gene TRBV9 combines with J gene TRBJ2-5; TRBD2 matches at 8 bases. J gave up 2 bases and V 0 bases, and 6 bases lay outside the gene matches. Germline CDR1 SGDLS, CDR2 YYNGEE. There are 16 residues in the CDR3. The CDR3 is CASSVGVAGSQETQYF. The CDR3 bases are TGTGCCAGCAGCGTAGGAGTAGCGGGGTCTCAAGAGACCCAGTACTTC.

Worth noting for this clone: At one boundary the junction diverges from the germline segment, which might be a read error. The chain recombines TRBV11-2 with TRBJ2-1, with 9 bases identical to TRBD2. This CDR3 has 15 residues. The germline gives CDR1 SGHAT, CDR2 FQNNGV. CDR3 sequence reads: CASRLAGVYYNEQFF. CDR3 bases: TGTGCCAGCAGGTTAGCGGGAGTCTACTACAATGAGCAGTTCTTC.

The rearrangement joins TRBV5-1 to TRBJ1-3, with no clear D. Per germline, CDR1 SGHRS and CDR2 YFSETQ. Trimming pared 7 bases from V and 4 bases from J, leaving 12 bases between. This CDR3 region has 13 residues. CDR3 nucleotide sequence: TGCGCCAGCCGGAGATGGCGGGGAAACACCATATATTTT. This encodes CASRRWRGNTIYF.

The chain recombines TRBV6-1 with TRBJ2-7; weak D call: TRBD2 (6 bases). The CDR3 is made up of 13 amino acids. Per germline, CDR1 MNHNS and CDR2 SASEGT. V lost 5 bases and J 1 base, leaving 9 bases between the germline ends. CDR3: CASSWGGSYEQYF. CDR3 nucleotides: TGTGCCAGCAGTTGGGGAGGTTCCTACGAGCAGTACTTC.

In its sample, this clone was seen a few times. The rearrangement joins TRBV9 to TRBJ1-2; 7 nucleotides line up with TRBD1. The CDR3 loop spans 13 amino acids. With V trimmed by 5 bases and J by 6 bases, 7 bases remained unmatched. Germline V gene data show CDR1 as SGDLS and CDR2 as YYNGEE. CDR3 DNA sequence: TGTGCCAGCAGAGGACTCGACAGGGATGGCTACACCTTC. This sequence encodes CASRGLDRDGYTF. The full variable domain, with the rest looked up from reference TRBV9 and TRBJ1-2, is DSGVTQTPKHLITATGQRVTLRCSPRSGDLSVYWYQQSLDQGLQFLIQYYNGEERAKGNILERFSAQQFPDLHSELNLSSLELGDSALYFCASRGLDRDGYTFGSGTRLTVV.

The chain joins TRBV28 to TRBJ1-3; D remains ambiguous. The CDR3 is 14 residues long. The V and J ends lost 3 bases and 0 bases respectively, with 6 bases between them. Looked up from germline, CDR1 is MDHEN and CDR2 is SYDVKM. As DNA, the CDR3 is TGTGCCAGCAGTTTTGGAGGCTCTGGAAACACCATATATTTT. Translation gives CASSFGGSGNTIYF.

The chain joins TRBV5-1 to TRBJ1-3; 8 positions agree with TRBD1. CDR1 is SGHRS, CDR2 YFSETQ, per germline. J lost 0 bases, V lost 4 bases, and 9 bases had no gene match. CDR3 length equals 17 residues. As DNA, the CDR3 is TGCGCCAGCAGCGGGGGGACAGGCCCATTCTCTGGAAACACCATATATTTT. It codes for CASSGGTGPFSGNTIYF. The full variable domain, its missing parts supplied by reference TRBV5-1 and TRBJ1-3, is KAGVTQTPRYLIKTRGQQVTLSCSPISGHRSVSWYQQTPGQGLQFLFEYFSETQRNKGNFPGRFSGRQFSNSRSEMNVSTLELGDSALYLCASSGGTGPFSGNTIYFGEGSWLTVV.

This clone was seen a handful of times. Additional DNA sequences in this sample encode the identical CDR3. The rearrangement joins TRBV18 to TRBJ2-2, with TRBD1 matching 9 bases. This CDR3 is built from 16 residues. V trimming: 0 bases; J trimming: 2 bases; junction bases outside the gene matches: 1. Per the germline V gene, CDR1 is KGHSH and CDR2 is LQKENI. CDR3 nucleotides: TGTGCCAGCTCACCACCGACAGGGGGTAACACCGGGGAGCTGTTTTTT. It codes for CASSPPTGGNTGELFF.

The chain uses TRBV19 and TRBJ1-1, with 7 bases matching TRBD1. With 5 bases clipped from V and 0 bases from J, the junction kept 12 bases outside the gene matches. The CDR3 covers 17 residues. CDR1 and CDR2 (germline): LNHDA, SQIVND (reference sequence). In DNA form, the CDR3 reads TGTGCCAGTAGTCTCTCAAGGGACAGCAGGATGAACACTGAAGCTTTCTTT. This encodes CASSLSRDSRMNTEAFF.

The sample holds many counts of this clone. The rearrangement joins TRBV5-1 to TRBJ1-2; D remains unclear. V shed 0 bases and J shed 5 bases, with 14 bases lying between them. The CDR3 has 15 amino acids. Germline CDR1 reads SGHRS; CDR2 reads YFSETQ. CDR3 coding DNA: TGCGCCAGCAGCTTGGACGCCACACCAACATATGGCTACACCTTC. As protein: CASSLDATPTYGYTF.